A selection of T cell receptor beta chains follows, all from one sample in a study of cytomegalovirus exposure and HLA in healthy donors. TCRdb's copy holds only in-frame clones and misses some; the assay was immunoSEQ multiplex PCR. The sample includes some 63,000 clones, 80% of them seen just once. Sequenced sample: PBMCs. These TCRs come from a woman aged 40 to 50 in good health and CMV-seronegative. Both conserved end residues are part of each CDR3. D genes are given only for firm matches. Size tells how often a clone was seen (once, few, many) or the class of an expanded clone, and some rows leave it out.

- | TRBJ2-4 | TRBV2 | TRBD1 | TGTGCCAGCAGAGGGGGCAGGGTAGCCAAAAACATTCAGTACTTC | CASRGGRVAKNIQYF
few | TRBJ1-2 | TRBV4-1 | - | TGCGCCAGCAGCCAAGAGTTTAGGGGTTCCTATGGCTACACCTTC | CASSQEFRGSYGYTF
- | TRBJ1-1 | TRBV19 | - | TGTGCCAGTAGTATAGATTCGGGGGTGACTGAAGCTTTCTTT | CASSIDSGVTEAFF
once | TRBJ2-7 | TRBV7-2 | TRBD2 | TGTGCCAGCGGGCGACTAGCGGGAGTGGACTACGAGCAGTACTTC | CASGRLAGVDYEQYF
few | TRBJ2-7 | TRBV13 | - | TGTGCCAGCAGCTTTGTGACAGACGAGCAGTACTTC | CASSFVTDEQYF
- | TRBJ2-1 | TRBV10-3 | TRBD1 | TGTGCCATCAGGTTTAAGGACAGGGGGGGCAATGAGCAGTTCTTC | CAIRFKDRGGNEQFF
- | TRBJ2-2 | TRBV2 | - | TGTGCCAGCAACCCTTCCGGCGGGATGAACACCGGGGAGCTGTTTTTT | CASNPSGGMNTGELFF
- | TRBJ2-3 | TRBV28 | - | TGTGCCAGCAGTCCCACCCCCCGGGGCACAGATACGCAGTATTTT | CASSPTPRGTDTQYF
- | TRBJ2-7 | TRBV27 | TRBD1 | TGCGCCAGCAGTTTATCGGACAGGGGGTTCCGCGAGCAGTACTTC | CASSLSDRGFREQYF
- | TRBJ2-7 | TRBV11-2 | - | TGTGCCAGCAGCTTAGAGGTAGCTGCTGTCTCCTACGAGCAGTACTTC | CASSLEVAAVSYEQYF
- | TRBJ1-1 | TRBV18 | TRBD1 | TGTGCCAGCTCACCTCCAAGGGGGCTTAACACTGAAGCTTTCTTT | CASSPPRGLNTEAFF
once | TRBJ1-5 | TRBV28 | - | TGTGCCAGCAGTTTGTTCCGGGAGGGGGTGAGCAATCAGCCCCAGCATTTT | CASSLFREGVSNQPQHF
- | TRBJ2-5 | TRBV28 | TRBD2 | TGTGCCAGCAGTTCAAGCGGGGGGGGACATGAGACCCAGTACTTC | CASSSSGGGHETQYF
- | TRBJ2-7 | TRBV6-1 | TRBD1 | TGTGCCAGCAGTGAACCCGACAGGGGGCTTTCCCACGAGCAGTACTTC | CASSEPDRGLSHEQYF
- | TRBJ2-3 | TRBV7-9 | - | TGTGCCAGCAGCGTCAACAGGAGGGCATGGGGCGATACGCAGTATTTT | CASSVNRRAWGDTQYF
- | TRBJ1-1 | TRBV23-1 | TRBD1 | TGCGCCAGCAGTCAATCGAATGAGGACAGGGACACTGAAGCTTTCTTT | CASSQSNEDRDTEAFF
- | TRBJ2-3 | TRBV30 | TRBD1 | TGTGCCTGGAGGGGAAAAACCGGGACAGGGGGCACAGATACGCAGTATTTT | CAWRGKTGTGGTDTQYF
- | TRBJ1-2 | TRBV5-1 | - | TGCGCCAGCAGCTTGGGACAGGATAACTATGGCTACACCTTC | CASSLGQDNYGYTF
few | TRBJ1-1 | TRBV6-5 | TRBD1 | TGTGCCAGCACAGGGGGATTGAACACTGAAGCTTTCTTT | CASTGGLNTEAFF
few | TRBJ2-7 | TRBV10-2 | - | TGCGCCAGCAGTGAAGGGGGCTCCTACGAGCAGTACTTC | CASSEGGSYEQYF
- | TRBJ2-5 | TRBV7-9 | - | TGTGCCAGCAGCTTAGGCACAGCGTGGGTAAGGGGAGAGACCCAGTACTTC | CASSLGTAWVRGETQYF